This T cell receptor (beta chain) appears in the sequencing data of a study of cytomegalovirus exposure and HLA in healthy donors. This CDR3 spans 14 amino acids. Trimming shortened V by 2 bases and J by 7 bases, and 14 bases separated the two germline ends. Looked up from germline, CDR1 is MDHEN and CDR2 is SYDVKM. The primer mix had 60 Vbeta and 13 Jbeta primers. Here immunoSEQ multiplex PCR was the method, and the copy in TCRdb shows in-frame clones only, minus some. The sample data list tens of thousands of clones. Comment on this clone: Its antigen is currently unknown.

Study-wide results and caveats: In a later analysis, HLA-associated beta chains showed higher expansion and lower generation probabilities than comparable chains. An analysis done earlier found most TCR beta V segments productive about 87% or about 30% of the time.

Sequencing was done on a sample of PBMCs. The chain links TRBV28 to TRBJ1-2; a weak D match, TRBD1 (6 bases). The source is a male donor in good health and CMV-seronegative. This CDR3 reads CASSLSQGRGGYTF. In DNA form, the CDR3 reads TGTGCCAGCAGTTTAAGTCAGGGGCGCGGTGGCTACACCTTC.